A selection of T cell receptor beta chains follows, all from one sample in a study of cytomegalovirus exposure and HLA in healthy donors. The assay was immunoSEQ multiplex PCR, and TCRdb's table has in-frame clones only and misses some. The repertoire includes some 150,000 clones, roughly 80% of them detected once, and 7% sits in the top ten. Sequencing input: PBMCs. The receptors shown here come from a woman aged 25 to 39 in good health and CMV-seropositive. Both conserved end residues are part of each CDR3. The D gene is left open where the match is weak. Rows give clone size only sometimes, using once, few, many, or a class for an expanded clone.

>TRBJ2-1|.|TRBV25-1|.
TGTGCCAGCAGTGGGCAGGGGCCCTACAATGAGCAGTTCTTC
CASSGQGPYNEQFF
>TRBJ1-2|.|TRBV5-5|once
TGTGCCAGCAGCTTCCAGGGGTATGGCTACACCTTC
CASSFQGYGYTF
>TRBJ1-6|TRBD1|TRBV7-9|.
TGTGCCAGCGGGGGACAGGGATATAATTCACCCCTCCACTTT
CASGGQGYNSPLHF
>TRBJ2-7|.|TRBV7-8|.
TGTGCCAGCAGCTTAAGAGGGTACCCCCCGGCACAGTGGATTTACGAGCAGTACTTC
CASSLRGYPPAQWIYEQYF
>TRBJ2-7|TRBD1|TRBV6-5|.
TGTGCCAGCAGCCCCGGGACAGGGGACCCCTACGAGCAGTACTTC
CASSPGTGDPYEQYF
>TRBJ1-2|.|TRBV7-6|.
TGTGCCAGCAGCCCAACTTCGTTACTTAACTATGGCTACACCTTC
CASSPTSLLNYGYTF
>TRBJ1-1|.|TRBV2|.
TGTGCCAGCAGTGATGAGCAGGGAGGAACTGAAGCTTTCTTT
CASSDEQGGTEAFF
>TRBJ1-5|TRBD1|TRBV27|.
TGTGCCAGCAGTAGGACAGGCTATAGCAATCAGCCCCAGCATTTT
CASSRTGYSNQPQHF
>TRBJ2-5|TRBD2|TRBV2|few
TGTGCCAGCAGCGAGGGACTACATGAGACCCAGTACTTC
CASSEGLHETQYF
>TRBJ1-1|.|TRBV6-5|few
TGTGCCAGCAGTTTTCGGGGGGCTTTGGACACTGAAGCTTTCTTT
CASSFRGALDTEAFF
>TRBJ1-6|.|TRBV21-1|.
TGTGCCAGCAGCAAACAAGCTCGAGACAGGGGCCGATTCGGATCACCCCTCCACTTT
CASSKQARDRGRFGSPLHF
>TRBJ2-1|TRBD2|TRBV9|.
TGTGCCAGCACCGTAGCGGGGGGCATGGGCAATGAGCAGTTCTTC
CASTVAGGMGNEQFF
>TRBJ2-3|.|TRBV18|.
TGTGCCACCACCGAGGGGAGGACAGATACGCAGTATTTT
CATTEGRTDTQYF
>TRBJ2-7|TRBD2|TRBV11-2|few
TGTGCCAGCAGCTTAGGGTCGGGAGGGTACGAGCAGTACTTC
CASSLGSGGYEQYF
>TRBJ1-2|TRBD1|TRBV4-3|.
TGCGCCAGCAGCCCCACACAAGGAGCATACAGGGGGAACTATGGCTACACCTTC
CASSPTQGAYRGNYGYTF
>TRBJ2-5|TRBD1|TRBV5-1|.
TGCGCCAGCAGCTCCTCTCAGGGGGTCGGAACCCAGTACTTC
CASSSSQGVGTQYF
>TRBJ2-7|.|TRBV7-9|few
TGTGCCAGCAGCCCCCCCGGCAGGGACTACGAGCAGTACTTC
CASSPPGRDYEQYF
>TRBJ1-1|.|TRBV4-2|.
TGTGCCAGCAGCGGGGCAGGGGAGCTAAACACTGAAGCTTTCTTT
CASSGAGELNTEAFF
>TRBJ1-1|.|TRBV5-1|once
TGCGCCAGCAGCTTAGCTGATGTATTTACTGAAGCTTTCTTT
CASSLADVFTEAFF
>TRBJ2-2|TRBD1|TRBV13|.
TGTGCCAGCAGCTTTTGGGACAGGGTGAACACCGGGGAGCTGTTTTTT
CASSFWDRVNTGELFF
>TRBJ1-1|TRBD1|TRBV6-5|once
TGTGCCAGCAGAACGACAGGGGGCAACACTGAAGCTTTCTTT
CASRTTGGNTEAFF
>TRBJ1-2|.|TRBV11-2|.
TGTGCCAGCAGCTCAGGGGTCTATGGCTACACCTTC
CASSSGVYGYTF
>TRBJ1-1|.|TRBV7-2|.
TGTGCCAGCAGCTTAAGGGTGGGGGCCGTTTCTGAAGCTTTCTTT
CASSLRVGAVSEAFF
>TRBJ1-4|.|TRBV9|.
TGTGCCAGCAGCGTTGGCGGAGGACGTGCAACTAATGAAAAACTGTTTTTT
CASSVGGGRATNEKLFF
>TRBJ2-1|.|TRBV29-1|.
TGCAGCCTCCGGGACACCGACTACAATGAGCAGTTCTTC
CSLRDTDYNEQFF
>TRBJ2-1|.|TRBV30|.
TGTGCCTGGAGCTTTAAGGGGCGATTCAATGAGCAGTTCTTC
CAWSFKGRFNEQFF
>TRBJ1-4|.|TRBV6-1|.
TGTGCCAGCAGTGAATTATTTAACGGAGCAAAACTGTTTTTT
CASSELFNGAKLFF
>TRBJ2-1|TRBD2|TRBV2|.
TGTGCCAGCAGCCTTCTAGCGGGGGACCCCTCCTACAATGAGCAGTTCTTC
CASSLLAGDPSYNEQFF
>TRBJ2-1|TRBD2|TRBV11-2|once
TGTGCCAGCAGCTCATCCGCAAGACTAGCGGGCCACAATGAGCAGTTCTTC
CASSSSARLAGHNEQFF
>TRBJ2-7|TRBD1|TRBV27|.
TGTGCCAGCAGTTTGTTCAGGGGGCGGTACGAGCAGTACTTC
CASSLFRGRYEQYF
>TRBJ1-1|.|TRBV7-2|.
TGTGCCAGCAGCTTAGCACCAGGGCGTTGGACTGAAGCTTTCTTT
CASSLAPGRWTEAFF
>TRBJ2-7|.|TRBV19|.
TGTGCCAGTAGTATCCACCCCTCTACGTCTACCTACGAGCAGTACTTC
CASSIHPSTSTYEQYF
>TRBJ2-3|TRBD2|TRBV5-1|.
TGCGCCAGCAGCAGACTAGCGGGGGGCACAGATACGCAGTATTTT
CASSRLAGGTDTQYF
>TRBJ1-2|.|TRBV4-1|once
TGCGCCAGCAGCCAAGATTTGGCTGCCGCAGGCTATGGCTACACCTTC
CASSQDLAAAGYGYTF
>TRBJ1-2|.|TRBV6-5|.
TGTGCCAGCAGTTACTTCGCGGCTCAGGGCTACACCTTC
CASSYFAAQGYTF
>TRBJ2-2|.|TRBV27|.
TGTGCCAGCAGTTTAATCCCCCACGGGGTCTGGGGCACCGGGGAGCTGTTTTTT
CASSLIPHGVWGTGELFF
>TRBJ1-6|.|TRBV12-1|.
TGTGCCAGCAGCCCGAAGACAGGGGGGGATAATTCACCCCTCCACTTT
CASSPKTGGDNSPLHF
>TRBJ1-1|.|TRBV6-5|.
TGTGCCAGCAGTCCACCGGGGGGTTACACTGAAGCTTTCTTT
CASSPPGGYTEAFF
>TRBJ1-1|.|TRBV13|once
TGTGCCAGCAGCCCAGGACTCAGGGGATCAACTGAAGCTTTCTTT
CASSPGLRGSTEAFF
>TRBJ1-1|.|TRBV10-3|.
TGTGCCATCAGCACGACAGCGCTGAACACTGAAGCTTTCTTT
CAISTTALNTEAFF
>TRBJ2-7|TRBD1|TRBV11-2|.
TGTGCCAGCAGAAACCGACAGGGACGCTCCTACGAGCAGTACTTC
CASRNRQGRSYEQYF
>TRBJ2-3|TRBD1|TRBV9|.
TGTGCCAGCAGCGTAACAGGGGACGGCACAGATACGCAGTATTTT
CASSVTGDGTDTQYF
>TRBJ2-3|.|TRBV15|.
TGTGCCATAGGGAGGGATACGCAGTATTTT
CAIGRDTQYF
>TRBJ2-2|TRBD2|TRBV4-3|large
TGCGCCAGCAGCCCAGGACTAGGGGCAAACACCGGGGAGCTGTTTTTT
CASSPGLGANTGELFF
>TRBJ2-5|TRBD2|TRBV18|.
TGTGCCAGCTCACCGGTACTAGCGGGGACCCAAGAGACCCAGTACTTC
CASSPVLAGTQETQYF
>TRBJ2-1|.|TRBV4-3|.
TGCGCCAGCAGCCAAGAGTATGACAGGTCCTACAATGAGCAGTTCTTC
CASSQEYDRSYNEQFF
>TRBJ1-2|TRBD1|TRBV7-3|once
TGTGCCAGCAGCTTAGCCCGACAGGGTAGCGGCTACACCTTC
CASSLARQGSGYTF
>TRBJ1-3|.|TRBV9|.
TGTGCCAGCAGCGTACAAGGGACTTCTGGAAACACCATATATTTT
CASSVQGTSGNTIYF
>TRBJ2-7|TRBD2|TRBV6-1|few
TGTGCCAGCAGCCGGAGCGGGGGTTACGAGCAGTACTTC
CASSRSGGYEQYF
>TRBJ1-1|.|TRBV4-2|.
TGTGCCAGCAGCCAGGTTGGGGGCAACACTGAAGCTTTCTTT
CASSQVGGNTEAFF
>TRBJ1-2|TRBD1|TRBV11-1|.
TGTGCCAGCAGCCCTAACAGGGGGCGCGAAGGCTATGGCTACACCTTC
CASSPNRGREGYGYTF